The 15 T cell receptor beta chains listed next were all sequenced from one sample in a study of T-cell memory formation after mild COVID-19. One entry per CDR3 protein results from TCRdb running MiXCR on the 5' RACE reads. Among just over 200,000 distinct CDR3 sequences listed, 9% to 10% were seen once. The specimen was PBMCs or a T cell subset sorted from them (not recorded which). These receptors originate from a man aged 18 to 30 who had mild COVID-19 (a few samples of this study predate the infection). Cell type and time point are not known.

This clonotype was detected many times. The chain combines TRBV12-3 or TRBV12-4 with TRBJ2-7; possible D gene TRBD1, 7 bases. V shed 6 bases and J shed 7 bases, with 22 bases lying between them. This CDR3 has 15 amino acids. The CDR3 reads CASREGGTAQSEQYF. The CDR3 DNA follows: TGTGCCAGCAGGGAGGGCGGGACAGCGCAAAGTGAGCAGTACTTC.

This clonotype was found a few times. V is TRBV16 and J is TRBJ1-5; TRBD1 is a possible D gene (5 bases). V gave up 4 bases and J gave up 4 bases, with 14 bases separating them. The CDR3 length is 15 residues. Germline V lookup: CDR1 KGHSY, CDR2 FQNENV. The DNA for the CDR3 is TGTGCCAGCAGCCGTACCGAAAGGGGTAATCAGCCCCAGCATTTT. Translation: CASSRTERGNQPQHF.

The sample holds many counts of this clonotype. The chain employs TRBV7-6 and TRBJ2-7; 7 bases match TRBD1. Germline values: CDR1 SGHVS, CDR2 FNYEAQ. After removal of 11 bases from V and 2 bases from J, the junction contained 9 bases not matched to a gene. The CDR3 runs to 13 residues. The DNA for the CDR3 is TGTGCCCCCAAGGGGACAGATCCCTACGAGCAGTACTTC. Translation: CAPKGTDPYEQYF.

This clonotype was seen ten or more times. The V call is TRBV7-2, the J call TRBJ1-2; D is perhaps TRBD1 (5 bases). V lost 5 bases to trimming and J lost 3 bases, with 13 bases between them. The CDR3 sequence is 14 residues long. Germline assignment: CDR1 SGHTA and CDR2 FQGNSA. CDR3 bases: TGTGCCAGCAGCGATCGATCGGGGGACTATGGCTACACCTTC. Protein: CASSDRSGDYGYTF.

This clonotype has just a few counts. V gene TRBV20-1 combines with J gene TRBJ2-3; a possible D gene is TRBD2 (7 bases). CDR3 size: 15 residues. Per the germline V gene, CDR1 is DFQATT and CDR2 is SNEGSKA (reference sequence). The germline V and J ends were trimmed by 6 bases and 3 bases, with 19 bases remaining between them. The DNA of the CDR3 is TGCAGTGCCAGGAGAGCGGGACACACTACAGATACGCAGTATTTT. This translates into CSARRAGHTTDTQYF.

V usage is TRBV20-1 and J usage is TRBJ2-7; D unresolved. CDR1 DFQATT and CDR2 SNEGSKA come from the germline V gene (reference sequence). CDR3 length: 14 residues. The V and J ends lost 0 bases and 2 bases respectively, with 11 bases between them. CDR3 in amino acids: CSARDLQVPYEQYV. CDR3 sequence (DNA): TGCAGTGCTAGAGATCTGCAGGTTCCCTACGAGCAGTACGTC.

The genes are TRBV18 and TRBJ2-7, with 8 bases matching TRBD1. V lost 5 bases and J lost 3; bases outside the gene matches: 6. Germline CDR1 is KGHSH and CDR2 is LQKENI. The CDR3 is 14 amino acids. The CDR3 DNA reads TGTGCCAGCTCATCACGGACAGGGATCTACGAGCAGTACGTC. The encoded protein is CASSSRTGIYEQYV.

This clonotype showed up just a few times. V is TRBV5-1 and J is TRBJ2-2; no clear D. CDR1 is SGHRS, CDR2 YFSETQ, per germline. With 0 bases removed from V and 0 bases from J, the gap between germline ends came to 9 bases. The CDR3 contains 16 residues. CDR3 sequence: CASSLVVGSNTGELFF. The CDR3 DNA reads TGCGCCAGCAGCTTGGTCGTCGGTTCGAACACCGGGGAGCTGTTTTTT.

The CDR3 nucleotides are TGTGCCAGCAGTTTTTGGAGGAGGAACACTGAAGCTTTCTTT. It yields the protein CASSFWRRNTEAFF. The chain joins TRBV12-3 or TRBV12-4 to TRBJ1-1; D remains unclear. The CDR3 loop spans 14 amino acids. Trimming left V 3 bases short and J 1 base short, with 9 bases between.

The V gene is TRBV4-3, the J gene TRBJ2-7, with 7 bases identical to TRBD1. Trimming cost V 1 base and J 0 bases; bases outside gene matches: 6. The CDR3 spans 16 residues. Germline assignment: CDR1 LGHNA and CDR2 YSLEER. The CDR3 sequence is CASSQGLTGPSYEQYF. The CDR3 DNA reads TGCGCCAGCAGCCAAGGTTTGACAGGGCCCTCCTACGAGCAGTACTTC.

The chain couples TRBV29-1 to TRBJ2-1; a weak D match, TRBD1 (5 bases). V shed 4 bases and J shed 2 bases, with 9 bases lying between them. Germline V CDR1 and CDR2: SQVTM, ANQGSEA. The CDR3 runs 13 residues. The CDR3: CSVAGRAYNEQFF. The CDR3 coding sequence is TGCAGCGTTGCAGGGCGCGCCTACAATGAGCAGTTCTTC.

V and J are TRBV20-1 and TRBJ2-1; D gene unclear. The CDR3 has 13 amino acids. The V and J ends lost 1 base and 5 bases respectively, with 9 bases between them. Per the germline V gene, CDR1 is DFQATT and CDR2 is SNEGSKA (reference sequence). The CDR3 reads CSARVETDNEQFF. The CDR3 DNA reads TGCAGTGCTAGAGTTGAGACCGACAATGAGCAGTTCTTC.

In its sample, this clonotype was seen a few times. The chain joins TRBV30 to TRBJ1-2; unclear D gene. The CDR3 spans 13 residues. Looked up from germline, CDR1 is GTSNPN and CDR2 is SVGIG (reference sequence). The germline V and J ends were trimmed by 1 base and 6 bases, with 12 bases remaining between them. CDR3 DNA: TGTGCCTGGAGTGGGATCAGGAGAAATGGCTACACCTTC. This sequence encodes CAWSGIRRNGYTF.

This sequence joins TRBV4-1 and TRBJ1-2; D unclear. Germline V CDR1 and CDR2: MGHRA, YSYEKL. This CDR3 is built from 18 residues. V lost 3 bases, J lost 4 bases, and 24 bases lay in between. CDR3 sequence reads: CASSHPTSDRNNLYGYTF. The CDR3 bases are TGCGCCAGCAGCCACCCAACGAGCGACCGGAACAACCTCTATGGCTACACCTTC.

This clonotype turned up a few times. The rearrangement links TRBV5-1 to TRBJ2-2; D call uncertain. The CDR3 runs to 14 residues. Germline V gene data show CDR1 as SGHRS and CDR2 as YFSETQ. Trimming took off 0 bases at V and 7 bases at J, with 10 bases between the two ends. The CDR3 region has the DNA TGCGCCAGCAGCTTGGCCGGGCGGAACGGGGAGCTGTTTTTT. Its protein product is CASSLAGRNGELFF. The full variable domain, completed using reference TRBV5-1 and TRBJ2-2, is KAGVTQTPRYLIKTRGQQVTLSCSPISGHRSVSWYQQTPGQGLQFLFEYFSETQRNKGNFPGRFSGRQFSNSRSEMNVSTLELGDSALYLCASSLAGRNGELFFGEGSRLTVL.